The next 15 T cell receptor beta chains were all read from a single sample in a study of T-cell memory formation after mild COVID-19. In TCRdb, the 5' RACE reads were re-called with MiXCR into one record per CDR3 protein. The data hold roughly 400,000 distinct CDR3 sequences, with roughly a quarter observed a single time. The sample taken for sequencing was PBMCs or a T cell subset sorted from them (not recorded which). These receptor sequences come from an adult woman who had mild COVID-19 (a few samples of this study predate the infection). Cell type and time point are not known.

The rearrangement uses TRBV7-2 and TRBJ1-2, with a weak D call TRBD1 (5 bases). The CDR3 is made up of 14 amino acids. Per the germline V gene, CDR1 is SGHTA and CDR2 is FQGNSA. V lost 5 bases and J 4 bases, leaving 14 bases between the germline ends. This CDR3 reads CASSQGRHLYGYTF. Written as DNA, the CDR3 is TGTGCCAGCAGCCAGGGACGGCATCTCTATGGCTACACCTTC.

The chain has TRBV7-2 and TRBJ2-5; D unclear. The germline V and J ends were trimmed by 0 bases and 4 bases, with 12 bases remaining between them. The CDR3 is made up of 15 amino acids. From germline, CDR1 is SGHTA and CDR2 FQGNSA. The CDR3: CASSLASKPRETQYF. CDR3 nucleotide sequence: TGTGCCAGCAGCTTAGCAAGCAAGCCTAGAGAGACCCAGTACTTC.

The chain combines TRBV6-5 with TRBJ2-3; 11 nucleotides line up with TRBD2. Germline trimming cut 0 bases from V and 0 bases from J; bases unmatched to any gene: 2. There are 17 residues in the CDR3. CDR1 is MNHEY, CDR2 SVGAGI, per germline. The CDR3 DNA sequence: TGTGCCAGCAGTTACTCTCGACTAGCGGGAAGCACAGATACGCAGTATTTT. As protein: CASSYSRLAGSTDTQYF.

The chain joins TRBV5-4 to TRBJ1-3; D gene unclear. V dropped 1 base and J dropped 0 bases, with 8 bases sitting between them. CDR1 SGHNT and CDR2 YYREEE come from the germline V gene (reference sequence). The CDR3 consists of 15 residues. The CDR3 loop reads CASSLNTISGNTIYF. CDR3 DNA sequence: TGTGCCAGCAGCTTGAACACTATCTCTGGAAACACCATATATTTT.

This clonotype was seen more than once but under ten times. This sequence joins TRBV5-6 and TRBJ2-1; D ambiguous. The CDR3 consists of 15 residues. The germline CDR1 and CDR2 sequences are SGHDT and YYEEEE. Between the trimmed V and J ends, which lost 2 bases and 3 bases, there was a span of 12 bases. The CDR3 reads CASSLLLTDYNEQFF. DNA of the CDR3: TGTGCCAGCAGCTTACTACTGACTGACTACAATGAGCAGTTCTTC.

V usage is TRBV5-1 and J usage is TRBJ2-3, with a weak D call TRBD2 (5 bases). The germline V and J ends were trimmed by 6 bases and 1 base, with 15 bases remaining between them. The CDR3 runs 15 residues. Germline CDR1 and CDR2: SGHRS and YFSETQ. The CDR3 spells CASTSGWGGTDTQYF. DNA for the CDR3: TGCGCCAGCACAAGTGGTTGGGGAGGCACAGATACGCAGTATTTT.

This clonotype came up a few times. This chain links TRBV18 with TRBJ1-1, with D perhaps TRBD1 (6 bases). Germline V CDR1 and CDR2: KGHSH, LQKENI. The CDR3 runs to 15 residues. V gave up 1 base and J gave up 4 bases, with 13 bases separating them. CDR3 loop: CASSPLGGLGTEAFF. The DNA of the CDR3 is TGTGCCAGCTCACCACTGGGGGGGCTTGGCACTGAAGCTTTCTTT.

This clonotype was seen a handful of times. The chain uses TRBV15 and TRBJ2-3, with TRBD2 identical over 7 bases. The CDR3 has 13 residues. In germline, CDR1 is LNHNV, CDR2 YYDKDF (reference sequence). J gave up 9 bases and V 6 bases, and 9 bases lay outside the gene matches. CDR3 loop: CATRISGSQTQYF. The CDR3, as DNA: TGTGCCACCAGGATTAGCGGGTCCCAAACGCAGTATTTT.

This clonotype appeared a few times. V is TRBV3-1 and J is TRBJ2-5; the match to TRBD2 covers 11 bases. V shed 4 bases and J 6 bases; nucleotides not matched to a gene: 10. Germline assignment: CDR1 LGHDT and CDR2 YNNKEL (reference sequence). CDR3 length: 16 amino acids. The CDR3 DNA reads TGTGCCAGCAGCCCCTCGACTAGCGGGGAATCAAAGACCCAGTACTTC. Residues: CASSPSTSGESKTQYF.

CDR3 amino acids: CASSPRRTDTQYF. The CDR3 bases are TGTGCCAGCAGCCCTCGTCGCACAGATACGCAGTATTTT. This chain connects TRBV7-2 to TRBJ2-3; D unclear. V was clipped by 5 bases and J by 1 base, with 7 bases between them. Germline lookup yields CDR1 SGHTA and CDR2 FQGNSA. CDR3 length: 13 residues.

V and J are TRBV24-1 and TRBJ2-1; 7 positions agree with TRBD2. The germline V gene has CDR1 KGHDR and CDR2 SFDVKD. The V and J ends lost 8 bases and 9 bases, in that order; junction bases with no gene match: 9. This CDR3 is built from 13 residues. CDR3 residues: CATMVGEGGEQFF. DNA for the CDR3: TGTGCCACCATGGTCGGGGAGGGTGGTGAGCAGTTCTTC.

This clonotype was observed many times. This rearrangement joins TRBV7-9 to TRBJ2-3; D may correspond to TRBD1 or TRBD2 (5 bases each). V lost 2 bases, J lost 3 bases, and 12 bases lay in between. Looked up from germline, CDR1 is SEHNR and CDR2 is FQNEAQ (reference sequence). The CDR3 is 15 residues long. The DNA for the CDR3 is TGTGCCAGCAGCTTATTCCAGGGCGGGACAGATACGCAGTATTTT. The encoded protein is CASSLFQGGTDTQYF.

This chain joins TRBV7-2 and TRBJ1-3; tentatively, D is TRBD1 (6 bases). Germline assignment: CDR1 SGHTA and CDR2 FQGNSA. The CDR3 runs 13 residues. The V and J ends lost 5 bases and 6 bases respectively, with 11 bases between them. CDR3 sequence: CASSRDTKNTIYF. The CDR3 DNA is TGTGCCAGCAGCAGGGACACCAAAAACACCATATATTTT.

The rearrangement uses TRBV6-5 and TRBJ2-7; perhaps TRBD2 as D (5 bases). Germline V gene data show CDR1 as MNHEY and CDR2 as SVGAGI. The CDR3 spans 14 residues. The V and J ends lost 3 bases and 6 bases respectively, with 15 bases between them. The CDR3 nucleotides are TGTGCCAGCAGTTATCGACTACCCTGGAGCGAGCAGTACTTC. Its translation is CASSYRLPWSEQYF.

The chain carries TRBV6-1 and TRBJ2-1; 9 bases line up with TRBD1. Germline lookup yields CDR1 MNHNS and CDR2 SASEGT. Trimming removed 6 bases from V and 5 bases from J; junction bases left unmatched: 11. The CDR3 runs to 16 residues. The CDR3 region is CASSEQVGQGNNEQFF. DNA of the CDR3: TGTGCCAGCAGCGAACAGGTGGGACAGGGAAACAATGAGCAGTTCTTC.